This is a list of T cell receptor beta chains from one sample in a study of cytomegalovirus exposure and HLA in healthy donors. Assay used: immunoSEQ multiplex PCR; TCRdb lists only in-frame clones, some missing. The table lists 90,000 to 120,000 clones, 75% to 85% of them singletons. Sequencing was carried out using PBMCs. The receptors here all came from a woman aged 18-35 years in good health and CMV-seronegative. CDR3s include the opening cysteine and the closing phenylalanine or tryptophan. The order of the fields is clone size, V gene, D gene, CDR3 length, J gene, CDR3 protein, CDR3 DNA. A D gene is named only where the DNA matches it firmly. Only some rows state a clone size, as once, few, many or a class for expanded clones.

clone_size: .
v_call: TRBV4-3
d_call: .
cdr3_length: 16
j_call: TRBJ2-1
cdr3_aa: CASSAAGGSGRYEQFF
cdr3_nt: TGCGCCAGCAGCGCAGCAGGGGGGAGCGGGAGATATGAGCAGTTCTTC

clone_size: .
v_call: TRBV13
d_call: TRBD2
cdr3_length: 16
j_call: TRBJ2-2
cdr3_aa: CASSWRLAGATGELFF
cdr3_nt: TGTGCCAGCAGCTGGCGACTAGCGGGAGCCACCGGGGAGCTGTTTTTT

clone_size: once
v_call: TRBV7-8
d_call: .
cdr3_length: 16
j_call: TRBJ2-5
cdr3_aa: CASSLEAFLGRETQYF
cdr3_nt: TGTGCCAGCAGCTTAGAGGCCTTTTTGGGGCGAGAGACCCAGTACTTC

clone_size: .
v_call: TRBV7-8
d_call: TRBD1
cdr3_length: 15
j_call: TRBJ1-2
cdr3_aa: CASSWNRGHSYGYTF
cdr3_nt: TGTGCCAGCAGCTGGAACAGGGGGCACTCCTATGGCTACACCTTC

clone_size: .
v_call: TRBV28
d_call: .
cdr3_length: 13
j_call: TRBJ1-4
cdr3_aa: CASRRGGDEKLFF
cdr3_nt: TGTGCCAGCCGGAGGGGAGGGGATGAAAAACTGTTTTTT

clone_size: .
v_call: TRBV11-3
d_call: .
cdr3_length: 15
j_call: TRBJ2-2
cdr3_aa: CASSLGHANTGELFF
cdr3_nt: TGTGCCAGCAGCTTGGGACATGCGAACACCGGGGAGCTGTTTTTT

clone_size: .
v_call: TRBV7-2
d_call: .
cdr3_length: 14
j_call: TRBJ2-3
cdr3_aa: CASSFGLNTDTQYF
cdr3_nt: TGTGCCAGCAGCTTTGGGCTTAACACAGATACGCAGTATTTT

clone_size: .
v_call: TRBV29-1
d_call: TRBD2
cdr3_length: 14
j_call: TRBJ2-3
cdr3_aa: CSVEGAGGADTQYF
cdr3_nt: TGCAGCGTTGAGGGCGCGGGAGGCGCAGATACGCAGTATTTT

clone_size: .
v_call: TRBV6-6
d_call: .
cdr3_length: 14
j_call: TRBJ2-3
cdr3_aa: CASKSGQSTDTQYF
cdr3_nt: TGTGCCAGCAAATCAGGACAGAGCACAGATACGCAGTATTTT

clone_size: .
v_call: TRBV6-5
d_call: .
cdr3_length: 14
j_call: TRBJ2-7
cdr3_aa: CASSSDSPPYEQYF
cdr3_nt: TGTGCCAGCAGTTCCGATTCCCCCCCCTACGAGCAGTACTTC

clone_size: few
v_call: TRBV28
d_call: TRBD2
cdr3_length: 18
j_call: TRBJ2-2
cdr3_aa: CASSSGLAGASNTGELFF
cdr3_nt: TGTGCCAGCAGTTCGGGACTAGCGGGGGCCTCGAACACCGGGGAGCTGTTTTTT

clone_size: .
v_call: TRBV4-3
d_call: TRBD1
cdr3_length: 16
j_call: TRBJ1-1
cdr3_aa: CASSPGQGKVNTEAFF
cdr3_nt: TGCGCCAGCAGCCCGGGACAGGGGAAGGTGAACACTGAAGCTTTCTTT

clone_size: .
v_call: TRBV19
d_call: TRBD1
cdr3_length: 17
j_call: TRBJ2-2
cdr3_aa: CASAGFSGQGNTGELFF
cdr3_nt: TGTGCCAGTGCCGGTTTTTCGGGACAGGGGAACACCGGGGAGCTGTTTTTT

clone_size: few
v_call: TRBV6-5
d_call: .
cdr3_length: 15
j_call: TRBJ1-6
cdr3_aa: CASRQVQTGNSPLHF
cdr3_nt: TGTGCCAGCAGACAAGTCCAAACAGGGAATTCACCCCTCCACTTT

clone_size: once
v_call: TRBV9
d_call: .
cdr3_length: 12
j_call: TRBJ2-3
cdr3_aa: CASSANTDTQYF
cdr3_nt: TGTGCCAGCAGCGCAAACACAGATACGCAGTATTTT

clone_size: once
v_call: TRBV6-5
d_call: .
cdr3_length: 14
j_call: TRBJ2-3
cdr3_aa: CASSRDIATDTQYF
cdr3_nt: TGTGCCAGCAGCCGGGATATTGCCACTGATACGCAGTATTTT

clone_size: .
v_call: TRBV5-1
d_call: TRBD2
cdr3_length: 19
j_call: TRBJ2-5
cdr3_aa: CASSSGSWGVAGTQETQYF
cdr3_nt: TGCGCCAGCAGCTCGGGATCTTGGGGGGTAGCGGGGACCCAAGAGACCCAGTACTTC

clone_size: .
v_call: TRBV18
d_call: .
cdr3_length: 14
j_call: TRBJ2-1
cdr3_aa: CASSPGSSGNEQFF
cdr3_nt: TGTGCCAGCTCACCAGGGTCCAGCGGCAATGAGCAGTTCTTC

clone_size: .
v_call: TRBV6-4
d_call: .
cdr3_length: 13
j_call: TRBJ2-2
cdr3_aa: CASSDSSTGELFF
cdr3_nt: TGTGCCAGCAGTGACTCTAGCACCGGGGAGCTGTTTTTT

clone_size: .
v_call: TRBV11-2
d_call: TRBD1
cdr3_length: 16
j_call: TRBJ2-7
cdr3_aa: CASSLFPGTGDYEQYF
cdr3_nt: TGTGCCAGCAGCTTATTCCCAGGGACAGGAGACTACGAGCAGTACTTC

clone_size: .
v_call: TRBV7-8
d_call: .
cdr3_length: 14
j_call: TRBJ2-7
cdr3_aa: CASSLRRGAYEQYF
cdr3_nt: TGTGCCAGCAGCTTACGCCGCGGAGCCTACGAGCAGTACTTC

clone_size: .
v_call: TRBV28
d_call: TRBD1
cdr3_length: 13
j_call: TRBJ2-7
cdr3_aa: CASSPGTGGEQYF
cdr3_nt: TGTGCCAGCAGTCCCGGGACAGGCGGCGAGCAGTACTTC

clone_size: .
v_call: TRBV19
d_call: TRBD2
cdr3_length: 16
j_call: TRBJ2-7
cdr3_aa: CASSRLLAGGRYEQYF
cdr3_nt: TGTGCCAGTAGTAGACTCCTAGCGGGAGGGCGATACGAGCAGTACTTC

clone_size: .
v_call: TRBV25-1
d_call: TRBD2
cdr3_length: 17
j_call: TRBJ2-2
cdr3_aa: CASSVPGLAGSTGELFF
cdr3_nt: TGTGCCAGCAGTGTTCCGGGACTAGCGGGAAGTACCGGGGAGCTGTTTTTT

clone_size: .
v_call: TRBV7-8
d_call: .
cdr3_length: 13
j_call: TRBJ1-1
cdr3_aa: CASSVGAGSEAFF
cdr3_nt: .

clone_size: .
v_call: TRBV4-2
d_call: TRBD2
cdr3_length: 15
j_call: TRBJ2-1
cdr3_aa: CASSQELAENNEQFF
cdr3_nt: TGTGCCAGCAGCCAAGAACTAGCGGAGAACAATGAGCAGTTCTTC

clone_size: once
v_call: TRBV14
d_call: TRBD2
cdr3_length: 15
j_call: TRBJ2-7
cdr3_aa: CASSQVYGRAYEQYF
cdr3_nt: TGTGCCAGCAGCCAAGTCTACGGGAGGGCCTACGAGCAGTACTTC

clone_size: .
v_call: TRBV4-2
d_call: TRBD1
cdr3_length: 16
j_call: TRBJ2-1
cdr3_aa: CASSHIDRGSYNEQFF
cdr3_nt: TGTGCCAGCAGCCACATAGACAGGGGCTCCTACAATGAGCAGTTCTTC

clone_size: few
v_call: TRBV5-1
d_call: .
cdr3_length: 15
j_call: TRBJ2-7
cdr3_aa: CASSLYGQGTYEQYF
cdr3_nt: TGCGCCAGCAGCTTGTATGGCCAGGGGACCTACGAGCAGTACTTC

clone_size: .
v_call: TRBV5-5
d_call: TRBD1
cdr3_length: 15
j_call: TRBJ1-5
cdr3_aa: CASSLYQGANQPQHF
cdr3_nt: TGTGCCAGCAGCTTGTACCAGGGGGCTAATCAGCCCCAGCATTTT

clone_size: .
v_call: TRBV19
d_call: .
cdr3_length: 14
j_call: TRBJ1-4
cdr3_aa: CASSKWAGVEKLFF
cdr3_nt: TGTGCCAGTAGTAAGTGGGCAGGGGTTGAAAAACTGTTTTTT

clone_size: .
v_call: TRBV28
d_call: .
cdr3_length: 16
j_call: TRBJ2-7
cdr3_aa: CASSLSYPSESYEQYF
cdr3_nt: TGTGCCAGCAGTTTATCCTACCCTTCGGAGTCCTACGAGCAGTACTTC

clone_size: .
v_call: TRBV18
d_call: TRBD1
cdr3_length: 13
j_call: TRBJ1-2
cdr3_aa: CASSPDRGYGYTF
cdr3_nt: TGTGCCAGCTCACCCGACAGGGGCTATGGCTACACCTTC

clone_size: .
v_call: TRBV7-3
d_call: .
cdr3_length: 14
j_call: TRBJ1-1
cdr3_aa: CASSLMVGGTEAFF
cdr3_nt: TGTGCCAGCAGCTTAATGGTCGGGGGCACTGAAGCTTTCTTT

clone_size: .
v_call: TRBV25-1
d_call: TRBD1
cdr3_length: 15
j_call: TRBJ2-5
cdr3_aa: CASSEGRGGLKTQYF
cdr3_nt: TGTGCCAGCAGTGAAGGTCGAGGGGGCCTAAAGACCCAGTACTTC

clone_size: .
v_call: TRBV28
d_call: .
cdr3_length: 16
j_call: TRBJ1-5
cdr3_aa: CASSLGGGGPNQPQHF
cdr3_nt: TGTGCCAGCAGTTTAGGAGGGGGGGGTCCCAATCAGCCCCAGCATTTT

clone_size: .
v_call: TRBV4-3
d_call: .
cdr3_length: 13
j_call: TRBJ2-7
cdr3_aa: CASSQGTGSEQYF
cdr3_nt: TGCGCCAGCAGCCAAGGAACAGGTAGCGAGCAGTACTTC

clone_size: .
v_call: TRBV6-1
d_call: TRBD2
cdr3_length: 15
j_call: TRBJ2-7
cdr3_aa: CASSEGAGGPYEQYF
cdr3_nt: TGTGCCAGCAGTGAAGGAGCGGGAGGGCCCTACGAGCAGTACTTC

clone_size: .
v_call: TRBV6-1
d_call: TRBD2
cdr3_length: 14
j_call: TRBJ2-3
cdr3_aa: CAGRGSGSGYTQYF
cdr3_nt: TGTGCCGGGCGGGGGAGCGGGAGTGGTTATACGCAGTATTTT

clone_size: .
v_call: TRBV7-9
d_call: TRBD1
cdr3_length: 16
j_call: TRBJ1-3
cdr3_aa: CSSSQTSTGVGNTIYF
cdr3_nt: TGTTCCAGCAGCCAGACCTCGACAGGGGTTGGAAACACCATATATTTT

clone_size: .
v_call: TRBV7-2
d_call: .
cdr3_length: 14
j_call: TRBJ2-1
cdr3_aa: CASSLDGSYNEQFF
cdr3_nt: TGTGCCAGCAGCTTAGACGGGAGCTACAATGAGCAGTTCTTC

clone_size: .
v_call: TRBV19
d_call: .
cdr3_length: 17
j_call: TRBJ1-3
cdr3_aa: CASKFGGATHSGNTIYF
cdr3_nt: TGTGCCAGTAAGTTTGGTGGGGCCACCCACTCCGGAAACACCATATATTTT

clone_size: .
v_call: TRBV6-4
d_call: .
cdr3_length: 15
j_call: TRBJ2-3
cdr3_aa: CASSDSASGTDTQYF
cdr3_nt: TGTGCCAGCAGTGACTCTGCTAGCGGCACAGATACGCAGTATTTT

clone_size: few
v_call: TRBV7-9
d_call: .
cdr3_length: 15
j_call: TRBJ2-7
cdr3_aa: CASSFSGSSSYEQYF
cdr3_nt: TGTGCCAGCAGCTTCAGCGGGTCAAGCTCCTACGAGCAGTACTTC

clone_size: .
v_call: TRBV7-3
d_call: .
cdr3_length: 13
j_call: TRBJ1-1
cdr3_aa: CASSYSRNTEAFF
cdr3_nt: TGTGCCAGCAGCTACTCAAGGAACACTGAAGCTTTCTTT

clone_size: .
v_call: TRBV9
d_call: .
cdr3_length: 13
j_call: TRBJ2-1
cdr3_aa: CASSVSGRNEQFF
cdr3_nt: TGTGCCAGCAGCGTATCAGGGCGCAATGAGCAGTTCTTC

clone_size: once
v_call: TRBV6-5
d_call: .
cdr3_length: 15
j_call: TRBJ2-6
cdr3_aa: CASSYEATGANVLTF
cdr3_nt: TGTGCCAGCAGTTACGAGGCAACTGGGGCCAACGTCCTGACTTTC

clone_size: .
v_call: TRBV7-9
d_call: TRBD1
cdr3_length: 16
j_call: TRBJ2-1
cdr3_aa: CASSPPTGQAYNEQFF
cdr3_nt: TGTGCCAGCAGCCCCCCAACGGGACAGGCTTACAATGAGCAGTTCTTC

clone_size: .
v_call: TRBV18
d_call: .
cdr3_length: 13
j_call: TRBJ2-7
cdr3_aa: CASSPLDSYEQYF
cdr3_nt: TGTGCCAGCTCACCACTTGACAGCTACGAGCAGTACTTC

clone_size: once
v_call: TRBV12-5
d_call: TRBD2
cdr3_length: 15
j_call: TRBJ2-3
cdr3_aa: CASGVGLVSTDTQYF
cdr3_nt: TGTGCTAGTGGTGTTGGACTAGTCAGCACAGATACGCAGTATTTT

clone_size: .
v_call: TRBV9
d_call: .
cdr3_length: 13
j_call: TRBJ1-3
cdr3_aa: CASSVDLFQTIYF
cdr3_nt: TGTGCCAGCAGCGTAGACCTCTTTCAGACCATATATTTT

clone_size: .
v_call: TRBV6-4
d_call: TRBD2
cdr3_length: 14
j_call: TRBJ2-1
cdr3_aa: CASSDLAGYNEQFF
cdr3_nt: TGTGCCAGCAGTGATCTAGCGGGATATAATGAGCAGTTCTTC

clone_size: once
v_call: TRBV7-6
d_call: .
cdr3_length: 12
j_call: TRBJ2-1
cdr3_aa: CASSLSENEQFF
cdr3_nt: TGTGCCAGCAGCTTATCTGAGAATGAGCAGTTCTTC